This is a list of T cell receptor beta chains from one sample in a study of T cell repertoires in cytomegalovirus infection. For these TCRs, the target antigens are not known. TCRdb re-called the reads through MiXCR, storing one row per CDR3 protein. The sample records 900,000 to 950,000 distinct CDR3 sequences, approximately 31% being singletons. Source: cultured CD8+ T cells from PBMCs, taken from culture after CMV antigen stimulation. The receptors originated from a human donor in good health (CMV status not recorded). Some clones in this sample may be carry-over from other donors' samples. Each CDR3 is given with its conserved first and last residue. The size of a clone is reported for some rows only, either as once, few or many, or as a class for expanded clones.

cdr3_aa: CASRPDRIYGYTF
j_call: TRBJ1-2
v_call: TRBV7-2
clone_size: many

cdr3_aa: CASSIPSGGAAGDTQYF
j_call: TRBJ2-3
v_call: TRBV19
clone_size: once

cdr3_aa: CASRPKQKSNTGELFF
j_call: TRBJ2-2
v_call: TRBV4-1
clone_size: many

cdr3_aa: CASTHRDRAYNEQFF
j_call: TRBJ2-1
v_call: TRBV2
clone_size: .

cdr3_aa: CSAPATGEYSSYGYTF
j_call: TRBJ1-2
v_call: TRBV29-1
clone_size: .

cdr3_aa: CASNLWGVEYEQYF
j_call: TRBJ2-7
v_call: TRBV6-6
clone_size: .

cdr3_aa: CASSPPGGRVTGELFF
j_call: TRBJ2-2
v_call: TRBV7-8
clone_size: many

cdr3_aa: CSVNTGGDGYTF
j_call: TRBJ1-2
v_call: TRBV29-1
clone_size: few

cdr3_aa: CASSWTVISGANVLTF
j_call: TRBJ2-6
v_call: TRBV28
clone_size: few

cdr3_aa: CSARDREGIQPQHF
j_call: TRBJ1-5
v_call: TRBV20-1
clone_size: few

cdr3_aa: CASRNRGLFF
j_call: TRBJ2-1
v_call: TRBV6-2/TRBV6-3
clone_size: many

cdr3_aa: CASSYGGPSKNIQYF
j_call: TRBJ2-4
v_call: TRBV12-3/TRBV12-4
clone_size: few

cdr3_aa: CASSLPTTGGNTGELFF
j_call: TRBJ2-2
v_call: TRBV7-9
clone_size: few

cdr3_aa: CASDIGGRNQPQHF
j_call: TRBJ1-5
v_call: TRBV19
clone_size: few

cdr3_aa: CASSQDGGGRWNEQFF
j_call: TRBJ2-1
v_call: TRBV4-1
clone_size: few

cdr3_aa: CASRQGRGRETQYF
j_call: TRBJ2-5
v_call: TRBV2
clone_size: .

cdr3_aa: CASSSRAGVTGELFF
j_call: TRBJ2-2
v_call: TRBV7-8
clone_size: many

cdr3_aa: CASSYGLAGGVKGIYEQYF
j_call: TRBJ2-7
v_call: TRBV7-8
clone_size: many

cdr3_aa: CASSLDGTSYEQYF
j_call: TRBJ2-7
v_call: TRBV7-6
clone_size: .

cdr3_aa: CASSPSGGSQETQYF
j_call: TRBJ2-5
v_call: TRBV9
clone_size: few

cdr3_aa: CASSSGPATNEKLFF
j_call: TRBJ1-4
v_call: TRBV7-2
clone_size: many

cdr3_aa: CASSKGDSYNEQFF
j_call: TRBJ2-1
v_call: TRBV19
clone_size: few

cdr3_aa: CASSYARKGRVYNEQFF
j_call: TRBJ2-1
v_call: TRBV6-5
clone_size: .

cdr3_aa: CASRVPEPWGTGDTGELFF
j_call: TRBJ2-2
v_call: TRBV7-9
clone_size: .

cdr3_aa: CASKRDTQYF
j_call: TRBJ2-3
v_call: TRBV11-2
clone_size: few

cdr3_aa: CASSFARDGNTEAFF
j_call: TRBJ1-1
v_call: TRBV7-9
clone_size: .

cdr3_aa: CASSLTGAQPQHF
j_call: TRBJ1-5
v_call: TRBV12-3/TRBV12-4
clone_size: .

cdr3_aa: CASSPGTGLLHF
j_call: TRBJ1-6
v_call: TRBV7-2
clone_size: many

cdr3_aa: CASSLSRPASSYNEQFF
j_call: TRBJ2-1
v_call: TRBV7-2
clone_size: .

cdr3_aa: CASSPGVGGEMNTEAFF
j_call: TRBJ1-1
v_call: TRBV27
clone_size: .

cdr3_aa: CVSSQVSYEQYF
j_call: TRBJ2-7
v_call: TRBV3-1
clone_size: once

cdr3_aa: CASSDPLFGRGVSWWEQYF
j_call: TRBJ2-7
v_call: TRBV6-4
clone_size: .

cdr3_aa: CASSFGTNNEQFF
j_call: TRBJ2-1
v_call: TRBV5-6
clone_size: .

cdr3_aa: CASRLTGRTEAFF
j_call: TRBJ1-1
v_call: TRBV14
clone_size: few

cdr3_aa: CASSDSPRETQYF
j_call: TRBJ2-5
v_call: TRBV10-2
clone_size: .

cdr3_aa: CASSLGTSGMGTDTQYF
j_call: TRBJ2-3
v_call: TRBV7-8
clone_size: .

cdr3_aa: CANSRDGPDNEQFF
j_call: TRBJ2-1
v_call: TRBV19
clone_size: .

cdr3_aa: CASSQVPSGDYNEQFF
j_call: TRBJ2-1
v_call: TRBV4-2
clone_size: .

cdr3_aa: CASSSLGHDSNQPQHF
j_call: TRBJ1-5
v_call: TRBV7-8
clone_size: few

cdr3_aa: CASSEINGGAYEQYF
j_call: TRBJ2-7
v_call: TRBV6-1
clone_size: .

cdr3_aa: CASSIFSVLNTEAFF
j_call: TRBJ1-1
v_call: TRBV7-2
clone_size: many

cdr3_aa: CASRREGSANYGYTF
j_call: TRBJ1-2
v_call: TRBV5-6
clone_size: few

cdr3_aa: CASSLFQTGPETQYF
j_call: TRBJ2-5
v_call: TRBV27
clone_size: few

cdr3_aa: CASKGPGELFF
j_call: TRBJ2-2
v_call: TRBV7-9
clone_size: few

cdr3_aa: CATRGYTGELFF
j_call: TRBJ2-2
v_call: TRBV27
clone_size: .

cdr3_aa: CASSIYRDMDDEQFF
j_call: TRBJ2-1
v_call: TRBV5-4
clone_size: .

cdr3_aa: CASRSDRGGGAQHF
j_call: TRBJ1-5
v_call: TRBV7-8
clone_size: many

cdr3_aa: CASSPGLAPSYNEQFF
j_call: TRBJ2-1
v_call: TRBV27
clone_size: .

cdr3_aa: CASSSPGQRPGYGYTF
j_call: TRBJ1-2
v_call: TRBV7-9
clone_size: few

cdr3_aa: CASSVRDRGRYEQYF
j_call: TRBJ2-7
v_call: TRBV6-1
clone_size: .

cdr3_aa: CASKGDSNQPQHF
j_call: TRBJ1-5
v_call: TRBV7-2
clone_size: many